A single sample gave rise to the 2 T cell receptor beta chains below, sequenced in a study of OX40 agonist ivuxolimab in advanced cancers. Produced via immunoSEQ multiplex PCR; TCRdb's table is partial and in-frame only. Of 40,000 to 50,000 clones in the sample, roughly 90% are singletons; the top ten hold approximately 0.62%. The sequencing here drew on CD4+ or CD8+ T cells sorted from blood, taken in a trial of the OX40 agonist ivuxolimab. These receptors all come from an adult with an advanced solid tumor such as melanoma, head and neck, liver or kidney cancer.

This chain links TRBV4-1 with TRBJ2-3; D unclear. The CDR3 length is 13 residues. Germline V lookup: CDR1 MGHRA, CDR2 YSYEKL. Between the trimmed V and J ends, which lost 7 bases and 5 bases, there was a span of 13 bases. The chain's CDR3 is CASTSNPGDTQYF. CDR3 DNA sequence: TGCGCCAGCACCTCAAACCCGGGAGATACGCAGTATTTT.

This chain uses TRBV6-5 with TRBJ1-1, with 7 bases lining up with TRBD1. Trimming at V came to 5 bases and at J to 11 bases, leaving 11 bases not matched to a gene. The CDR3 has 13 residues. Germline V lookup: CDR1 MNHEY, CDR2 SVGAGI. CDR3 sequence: CASSAATGVVAFF. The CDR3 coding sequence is TGTGCCAGCAGTGCGGCCACAGGGGTGGTTGCTTTCTTT.